A selection of T cell receptor beta chains follows, all from one sample in a study of cytomegalovirus exposure and HLA in healthy donors. Sequenced by immunoSEQ multiplex PCR; TCRdb stores in-frame clones only, minus some. The sample yields approximately 130,000 clones, about two thirds seen once. Sample: PBMCs. The receptors derive from a man aged 50 or older in good health and CMV-seropositive. Both conserved end residues are trimmed from each CDR3. The order of the fields is J gene, V gene, CDR3 protein.

TRBJ1-6 TRBV5-5 ASSFEGSGSPLH
TRBJ2-7 TRBV11-3 ASSSVSYEQY
TRBJ1-2 TRBV28 ASIFGDRDNGYT
TRBJ2-5 TRBV18 ASSPWGEETQY
TRBJ1-1 TRBV5-1 ASSGQGGTEAF
TRBJ1-5 TRBV5-1 ASSLDGGGNQPQH
TRBJ1-1 TRBV5-1 ASSKTGMNTEAF
TRBJ2-6 TRBV5-1 ASSGLAGSSGANVLT
TRBJ2-4 TRBV6-1 ATSIDKNIQY
TRBJ1-4 TRBV2 ASIERRQGPEKLF
TRBJ2-1 TRBV27 ASSLLGGAGSSGPNEQF
TRBJ1-1 TRBV4-1 ASSQASGIMNTEAF
TRBJ1-1 TRBV5-1 ASSLAVGIEAF
TRBJ1-5 TRBV7-9 ASSYGGGAGQPQH
TRBJ1-1 TRBV19 ASSFLRENTEAF
TRBJ1-2 TRBV6-1 ASAGQGLWGYT
TRBJ2-3 TRBV6-5 ASSYSIVSPDTQY
TRBJ1-1 TRBV9 ASSPYPGEAF
TRBJ2-1 TRBV11-2 ASSFRASSYNEQF
TRBJ2-7 TRBV2 ASSVSRGGGPSYEQY
TRBJ2-2 TRBV15 ATSRPPRFGELF
TRBJ1-6 TRBV19 ASSIKGGYSPLH
TRBJ1-4 TRBV10-3 ATRDSGNEKLF
TRBJ2-1 TRBV4-1 ASSQRSGTFYNEQF
TRBJ2-3 TRBV6-1 ASSPSLTDTQY
TRBJ1-6 TRBV10-3 AISETAAGTGYNSPLH
TRBJ2-5 TRBV9 ASSVGGDQLETQY
TRBJ2-7 TRBV11-2 ASSLDGSPPYEQY
TRBJ1-4 TRBV25-1 ASGRAGEKLF
TRBJ2-6 TRBV29-1 SVEDLRGGGGTGANVLT
TRBJ2-3 TRBV6-1 ASSDSGRDTQY
TRBJ2-5 TRBV7-9 ASSPSGSQETQY
TRBJ2-1 TRBV5-1 ASSLEGQGIPVTEQF
TRBJ2-7 TRBV7-8 ASSAVAGSGIYEQY
. TRBV19 ASSLQGSSYEQY
TRBJ1-6 TRBV2 ASSFRQGTPYNSPLH
TRBJ1-2 TRBV5-1 ASSPGQGKDGYT
TRBJ1-5 TRBV4-1 ASSQESRQPQH
TRBJ1-2 TRBV29-1 SVLMGGYT
TRBJ1-5 TRBV10-3 AIRGQGRNQPQH
TRBJ1-3 TRBV29-1 SVEGNRAGNTIY
TRBJ1-2 TRBV2 ASSGADIGGYT
TRBJ1-1 TRBV19 ASSIPRLGTEAF
TRBJ2-3 TRBV5-1 ASSFRDTDTQY
TRBJ2-5 TRBV4-1 ASSQEGTGLAETQY
TRBJ1-2 TRBV5-1 ASSLEGVRGYT
TRBJ2-7 TRBV9 ASSEGQTVEQY
TRBJ2-5 TRBV5-6 ASSPGIQETQY
TRBJ1-3 TRBV7-2 ASSLIRGTGFRNTIY
TRBJ1-2 TRBV5-5 ASSLGEAHGYT
TRBJ1-5 TRBV5-1 ASSLGGGQPQH